One and the same sample provided the 31 T cell receptor beta chains below, sequenced in a study of identical twins (dated by TCRdb to the mid-2010s). Receptors were amplified or captured by 5' RACE. Sequencing was carried out with an Illumina HiSeq 2000. TCRdb redid the processing of the public reads, applying fastp at Q25 and MiXCR, and retained in-frame beta chains. Each CDR3 protein appears once, grouped with its most common genes and DNA. Counted in this sample were 450,000 to 650,000 distinct CDR3 sequences; roughly 9.5% of them appeared once. Approximately 3.2% of the sample lies in the top ten. The data also belong to a second study, concerning yellow fever vaccine responses in identical twins.

Sequenced input: PBMCs. These receptors all come from a woman in her late teens or twenties in good health.

In this sample, this clonotype turned up a few times. J is TRBJ2-7 and V is TRBV6-5; weak D call: TRBD2 (7 bases). The CDR3 sequence is 16 residues long. The V gene's germline CDR1 is MNHEY and CDR2 SVGAGI. Trimming cost V 3 bases and J 7 bases, with 22 bases left between them. Here the CDR3 DNA reads TGTGCCAGCAGTTATCCTAAAGGGGGGGCTGGTTTAGAGCAGTACTTC. It encodes CASSYPKGGAGLEQYF.

The genes are TRBV18 and TRBJ1-1, with no clear D. From germline, CDR1 is KGHSH and CDR2 LQKENI. The CDR3 consists of 16 residues. Trimming removed 0 bases from V and 6 bases from J, with 17 bases in between. The CDR3 DNA is TGTGCCAGCTCACCACCGGAAGGACTAAATCAGGCTGAAGCTTTCTTT. Translation: CASSPPEGLNQAEAFF. The full variable domain, its missing parts supplied by reference TRBV18 and TRBJ1-1, is NAGVMQNPRHLVRRRGQEARLRCSPMKGHSHVYWYRQLPEEGLKFMVYLQKENIIDESGMPKERFSAEFPKEGPSILRIQQVVRGDSAAYFCASSPPEGLNQAEAFFGQGTRLTVV.

CDR3 coding DNA: TGCAGTGCCTGGGGACTATCCGGGCAGTTCTTC. Its protein product is CSAWGLSGQFF. This chain uses TRBV20-1 with TRBJ2-1; 7 bases match TRBD2. The CDR3 consists of 11 residues. CDR1 and CDR2 (germline): DFQATT, SNEGSKA (reference sequence). Trimming took 6 bases from V and 12 from J; bases not matched to a gene: 8.

This clonotype was picked up many times. The chain combines TRBV20-1 with TRBJ1-5; D remains ambiguous. The V gene lost 2 bases and the J gene lost 0 bases, with 5 bases spanning the gap. The CDR3 runs 13 residues. Germline V CDR1 and CDR2: DFQATT, SNEGSKA (reference sequence). The CDR3 loop is CSARQDSNQPQHF. The CDR3 nucleotides read TGCAGTGCTAGACAGGATAGCAATCAGCCCCAGCATTTT.

This clonotype was detected a few times. CDR3 DNA sequence: TGTGCCAGCAGCCTCATCGGGCAGGGGGCGTCTGAAAAACTGTTTTTT. This translates into CASSLIGQGASEKLFF. The chain is built from TRBV7-2 and TRBJ1-4, with 8 bases lining up with TRBD1. From germline, CDR1 is SGHTA and CDR2 FQGNSA. The CDR3 totals 16 residues. The V segment lost 5 bases and the J segment 7 bases; nucleotides outside the gene matches: 12.

This clonotype was counted a few times. As DNA, the CDR3 is TGTGCCAGCAGTTCAGGGGCCCGCCGATACTATTTT. Encoded protein: CASSSGARRYYF. This chain uses TRBV12-3 or TRBV12-4 with TRBJ2-3; the D gene is possibly TRBD1 (6 bases). CDR3 length: 12 amino acids. The germline V and J ends were trimmed by 4 bases and 15 bases, with 17 bases remaining between them.

Many counts were recorded for this clonotype. The chain links TRBV29-1 to TRBJ2-5, with D hard to call. The CDR3 sequence is 15 residues long. Germline lookup yields CDR1 SQVTM and CDR2 ANQGSEA. V was pared by 0 bases and J by 0 bases, with 11 bases between. Here the CDR3 DNA reads TGCAGCGTTGAAGATCTTCGGGTTTACCAAGAGACCCAGTACTTC. It is translated as CSVEDLRVYQETQYF.

The rearrangement joins TRBV10-3 to TRBJ2-5; 8 positions agree with TRBD2. Germline CDR1 reads ENHRY; CDR2 reads SYGVKD. The CDR3 spans 15 residues. The V gene end was trimmed by 3 bases and the J gene end by 2 bases; junction bases not matched to a gene: 5. The CDR3 DNA follows: TGTGCCATCAGTGAAGGTAGCGGGGTTCAAGAGACCCAGTACTTC. It codes for CAISEGSGVQETQYF.

This clonotype was seen many times. V usage is TRBV29-1 and J usage is TRBJ2-1; 9 bases agree with TRBD2. Germline lookup yields CDR1 SQVTM and CDR2 ANQGSEA. Losses at the gene ends were 4 bases for V and 6 bases for J; bases not matched to a gene: 7. The CDR3 sequence is 14 residues long. The DNA for the CDR3 is TGCAGCGTTGGTGCGGGGGGGTTCCGCAATGAGCAGTTCTTC. This gives the protein CSVGAGGFRNEQFF.

V gene TRBV7-2 combines with J gene TRBJ1-6; D possibly corresponds to TRBD1 (5 bases). The CDR3 is made up of 15 amino acids. In germline, CDR1 is SGHTA, CDR2 FQGNSA. The V end lost 2 bases, the J end lost 7 bases, and 12 bases lay between the germline ends. CDR3 coding DNA: TGTGCCAGCAGCTTACGTCTAGGGGACAATTCACCCCTCCACTTT. Protein product: CASSLRLGDNSPLHF.

This clonotype occurred many times. J is TRBJ2-1 and V is TRBV12-3 or TRBV12-4; 11 positions agree with TRBD2. The ends lost 7 bases at V and 0 bases at J; junction bases unmatched: 8. The CDR3 contains 17 residues. This CDR3 is CASNLAGGLPSYNEQFF. DNA of the CDR3: TGTGCCAGCAATCTAGCGGGGGGCCTCCCCTCCTACAATGAGCAGTTCTTC.

This clonotype was seen more than once but under ten times. J is TRBJ2-1 and V is TRBV3-1, with D perhaps matching TRBD2 (6 bases). The CDR3 sequence is 15 residues long. Trimming took off 0 bases at V and 6 bases at J, with 12 bases between the two ends. CDR1 is LGHDT, CDR2 YNNKEL, per germline (reference sequence). The CDR3 DNA sequence: TGTGCCAGCAGCCAAGAGCCAGGGACTTTCAATGAGCAGTTCTTC. As protein: CASSQEPGTFNEQFF.

This clonotype was detected a few times. This sequence joins TRBV20-1 and TRBJ2-1; the D gene is possibly TRBD2 (6 bases). The CDR3 runs 11 residues. Germline V gives CDR1 DFQATT, CDR2 SNEGSKA (reference sequence). CDR3 DNA sequence: TGCAGGGGACTTGGGACGAATGAGCAGTTCTTC. This codes for CRGLGTNEQFF.

A word on this clonotype: A much bigger clone sits one base away, suggesting this may be a read error. The V call is TRBV12-3 or TRBV12-4, the J call TRBJ2-7; D is uncertain. Trimming removed 1 base at V and 0 bases at J, with 4 bases between. The CDR3 is 13 residues long. The chain's CDR3 is CASSLVDSYEQYF. As DNA, the CDR3 is TGTGCCAGCAGTTTAGTCGACTCCTACGAGCAGTACTTC.

This clonotype was picked up a small number of times. The chain has TRBV5-6 and TRBJ2-3; D unclear. CDR1 is SGHDT, CDR2 YYEEEE, per germline. V was pared by 0 bases and J by 0 bases, with 11 bases between. This CDR3 has 16 amino acids. CDR3 in amino acids: CASSLDTSSSTDTQYF. CDR3 in DNA: TGTGCCAGCAGCTTGGACACAAGTAGTAGCACAGATACGCAGTATTTT. Filled out from reference TRBV5-6 and TRBJ2-3, the complete variable domain reads DAGVTQSPTHLIKTRGQQVTLRCSPKSGHDTVSWYQQALGQGPQFIFQYYEEEERQRGNFPDRFSGHQFPNYSSELNVNALLLGDSALYLCASSLDTSSSTDTQYFGPGTRLTVL.

This clonotype was found many times. The chain uses TRBV20-1 and TRBJ2-3, with D maybe TRBD2 (6 bases). Germline V gives CDR1 DFQATT, CDR2 SNEGSKA (reference sequence). Trimming cost V 2 bases and J 4 bases, with 19 bases left between them. There are 16 residues in the CDR3. The CDR3 DNA reads as TGCAGTGCTAGAAGGTCGGGGGTCCGTTTTTCAGATACGCAGTATTTT. It translates to CSARRSGVRFSDTQYF.

This clonotype was detected ten times or more. V gene TRBV6-4 combines with J gene TRBJ2-3; D gene ambiguous. CDR1 and CDR2 from the germline V gene are MRHNA and SNTAGT. This CDR3 has 15 residues. The ends were cut back, 2 bases at V and 0 bases at J, with 9 bases in the middle. CDR3 sequence reads: CASSDGSASTDTQYF. In DNA form, the CDR3 reads TGTGCCAGCAGTGACGGCAGTGCTAGCACAGATACGCAGTATTTT.

This chain's CDR3 is CASSFPPVTFF. The CDR3 DNA is TGTGCCAGCAGTTTCCCGCCAGTAACTTTCTTT. V gene TRBV28 combines with J gene TRBJ1-1; D is undetermined. V lost 3 bases, J lost 12 bases, and 11 bases lay in between. The CDR3 covers 11 residues. The V gene's germline CDR1 is MDHEN and CDR2 SYDVKM.

J is TRBJ1-5 and V is TRBV20-1; 7 bases are shared with TRBD1. Germline CDR1 DFQATT, CDR2 SNEGSKA (reference sequence). The V gene end was trimmed by 8 bases and the J gene end by 8 bases; junction bases not matched to a gene: 18. This CDR3 spans 15 amino acids. The CDR3, as DNA: TGCAGTTCGCAGCTTTCGGGACAGAAAAGGGAGCCCCAGCATTTT. Translated, it gives CSSQLSGQKREPQHF.

There are many counts of this clonotype. The chain employs TRBV20-1 and TRBJ1-4; no firm D call. The ends were cut back, 5 bases at V and 0 bases at J, with 7 bases in the middle. Germline V gives CDR1 DFQATT, CDR2 SNEGSKA (reference sequence). CDR3 length: 13 residues. CDR3 nucleotides: TGCAGTGCTTCGGATGCAACTAATGAAAAACTGTTTTTT. As protein: CSASDATNEKLFF.

This clonotype was found a few times. The rearrangement uses TRBV19 and TRBJ2-1; 9 bases align to TRBD2. Germline V lookup: CDR1 LNHDA, CDR2 SQIVND (reference sequence). This CDR3 has 17 residues. V shed 3 bases, J shed 4 bases, and the junction held 10 bases outside the gene matches. The CDR3 loop reads CASSIDRASGDYNEQFF. The CDR3 nucleotides read TGTGCCAGTAGTATTGATCGGGCTAGCGGGGATTACAATGAGCAGTTCTTC.

This clonotype was seen more than once but under ten times. The chain has TRBV27 and TRBJ2-2, with 8 positions matching TRBD1. The CDR3 is made up of 16 amino acids. Germline V gene sequence: CDR1 MNHEY, CDR2 SMNVEV (reference sequence). V shed 2 bases and J 1 base; nucleotides not matched to a gene: 3. CDR3 DNA: TGTGCCAGCAGTTTACTCAGGGGGCGGAACACCGGGGAGCTGTTTTTT. Encoded protein: CASSLLRGRNTGELFF.

In its sample, this clonotype was seen a few times. CDR3 bases: TGTGCCAGCAGTCCAGAGACAGACTACTCTGGGGCCAACGTCCTGACTTTC. It is translated as CASSPETDYSGANVLTF. The rearrangement joins TRBV12-3 or TRBV12-4 to TRBJ2-6; perhaps D is TRBD1 or TRBD2 (5 bases each). V was pared by 5 bases and J by 0 bases, with 14 bases between. This CDR3 is 17 amino acids long.

This clonotype was seen at least ten times. This chain links TRBV29-1 with TRBJ1-1, with D unclear. Trimming removed 4 bases at V and 5 bases at J, with 11 bases between. The CDR3 contains 12 residues. Germline assignment: CDR1 SQVTM and CDR2 ANQGSEA. The CDR3 loop reads CSVVGDITEAFF. Here the CDR3 DNA reads TGCAGCGTTGTGGGTGACATAACTGAAGCTTTCTTT.

This clonotype was seen many times. This chain connects TRBV7-2 to TRBJ2-2; D is unclear. V gave up 2 bases and J gave up 4 bases, with 8 bases separating them. Germline CDR1 and CDR2: SGHTA and FQGNSA. The CDR3 runs 14 residues. The CDR3 spells CASSLKWRTGELFF. CDR3 bases: TGTGCCAGCAGCTTAAAGTGGCGCACCGGGGAGCTGTTTTTT.

This clonotype was seen at least ten times. This chain connects TRBV12-3 or TRBV12-4 to TRBJ1-1; D may be TRBD1 (5 bases). V lost 1 base to trimming and J lost 4 bases, with 10 bases between them. The CDR3 consists of 14 residues. The CDR3 coding sequence is TGTGCCAGCAGTTTAGGGAAGGGGCCCACTGAAGCTTTCTTT. As protein: CASSLGKGPTEAFF.

This clonotype appeared a few times. The chain recombines TRBV12-3 or TRBV12-4 with TRBJ1-6; possible D gene TRBD1, 6 bases. V was clipped by 8 bases and J by 7 bases, with 12 bases between them. This CDR3 has 13 residues. The CDR3 spells CASQGPANSPLHF. The CDR3 DNA follows: TGTGCCAGCCAGGGGCCAGCAAATTCACCCCTCCACTTT.

The chain recombines TRBV11-2 with TRBJ2-7, with D possibly being TRBD1 (5 bases). V dropped 5 bases and J dropped 0 bases, with 17 bases sitting between them. The length of the CDR3 is 16 residues. Germline V CDR1 and CDR2: SGHAT, FQNNGV. CDR3 bases: TGTGCCAGCAGCAAGGGGTGGGGCAGTACCTCCTACGAGCAGTACTTC. Its protein is CASSKGWGSTSYEQYF.

The gene calls are TRBV11-2 and TRBJ2-1; a weak D match, TRBD2 (6 bases). There are 18 residues in the CDR3. V was shortened by 5 bases and J by 2 bases, with 22 bases between the two germline ends. Germline V gene sequence: CDR1 SGHAT, CDR2 FQNNGV. The chain's CDR3 is CASSPGLADSTPYNEQFF. Written as DNA, the CDR3 is TGTGCCAGCAGCCCGGGACTGGCGGATTCTACCCCCTACAATGAGCAGTTCTTC. The entire variable domain, with the rest obtained from reference TRBV11-2 and TRBJ2-1, is as follows: EAGVAQSPRYKIIEKRQSVAFWCNPISGHATLYWYQQILGQGPKLLIQFQNNGVVDDSQLPKDRFSAERLKGVDSTLKIQPAKLEDSAVYLCASSPGLADSTPYNEQFFGPGTRLTVL.

This clonotype was recorded a few times. The gene calls are TRBV3-1 and TRBJ2-3; no reliable D call. Looked up from germline, CDR1 is LGHDT and CDR2 is YNNKEL (reference sequence). The V and J ends lost 0 bases and 5 bases respectively, with 9 bases between them. The CDR3 totals 14 residues. The CDR3 coding sequence is TGTGCCAGCAGCCAAGATGGCATGGGAGATACGCAGTATTTT. It translates to CASSQDGMGDTQYF.

A few counts support this clonotype. The CDR3 protein is CASGLTDNEQFF. The CDR3 DNA is TGTGCTAGTGGACTGACAGACAATGAGCAGTTCTTC. The chain links TRBV12-5 to TRBJ2-1, with D tentatively TRBD1 (5 bases). The germline V gene encodes CDR1 LGHNT and CDR2 FRNRAP. V gave up 6 bases and J gave up 5 bases, with 8 bases separating them. This CDR3 is built from 12 residues.